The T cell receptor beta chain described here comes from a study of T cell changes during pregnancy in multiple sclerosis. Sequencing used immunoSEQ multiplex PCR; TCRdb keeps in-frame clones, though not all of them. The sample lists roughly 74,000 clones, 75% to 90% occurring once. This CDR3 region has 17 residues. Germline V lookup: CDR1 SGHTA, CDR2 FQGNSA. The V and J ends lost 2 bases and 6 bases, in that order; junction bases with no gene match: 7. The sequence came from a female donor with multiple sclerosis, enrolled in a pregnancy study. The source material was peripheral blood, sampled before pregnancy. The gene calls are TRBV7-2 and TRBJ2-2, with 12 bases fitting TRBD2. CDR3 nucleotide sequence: TGTGCCAGCAGCTTAACGTTGACTAGCGGGAGCGCCGGGGAGCTGTTTTTT. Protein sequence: CASSLTLTSGSAGELFF.